This is a list of T cell receptor beta chains from one sample in a study of shared clonotypes between healthy human individuals. Only in-frame clones appear in the TCRdb table, and some are missing; sequencing was by immunoSEQ multiplex PCR. The sample lists more than 400,000 clones, about 96% occurring once. The sequencing sample was made of naive CD4+ T cells sorted from blood. The receptors here all came from a woman in her twenties or thirties in good health. Both conserved end residues are part of each CDR3. Each record gives: J gene, clone size, D gene, V gene, CDR3 DNA, CDR3 protein. A D gene is named only where the DNA matches it firmly. Part of the rows lack a size; the others show once, few, many or a class for expanded clones.

TRBJ1-4,NA,NA,TRBV7-2,TGTGCCAGCAGCCGCGTGGGCAGTGAGAATGAAAAACTGTTTTTT,CASSRVGSENEKLFF
TRBJ1-5,NA,NA,TRBV19,TGTGCCAGTAGTACCCCACGGACAGCTGGCAATCAGCCCCAGCATTTT,CASSTPRTAGNQPQHF
TRBJ2-1,NA,NA,TRBV30,TGTGCCTGGAGTGTGCAACAGAAGATTGAGCAGTTCTTC,CAWSVQQKIEQFF
TRBJ1-6,NA,NA,TRBV15,TGTGCCACCAGCAGAGACAGGGGACTTAGGTCACCCCTCCACTTT,CATSRDRGLRSPLHF
TRBJ1-2,NA,NA,TRBV19,TGTGCCAGTAAGTCAGAGGCCTCGCCCGTTTTTTATGGCTACACCTTC,CASKSEASPVFYGYTF
TRBJ1-1,NA,TRBD1,TRBV7-9,TGTGCCAGCAGCCCGGGACAGGGGGAAAGGAACACTGAAGCTTTCTTT,CASSPGQGERNTEAFF
TRBJ2-7,NA,NA,TRBV21-1,TGTGCCAGCAGCTTAGACCGGGGGAACGAGCAGTACTTC,CASSLDRGNEQYF
TRBJ1-6,NA,TRBD1,TRBV5-1,TGCGCCAGCAGCCCCACTTCCGGGACAGTTAAACCCCTCCACTTT,CASSPTSGTVKPLHF
TRBJ2-7,NA,NA,TRBV19,TGTGCCAGTAGTACAGGGACCCTCTACGAGCAGTACTTC,CASSTGTLYEQYF
TRBJ2-2,NA,TRBD1,TRBV5-5,TGTGCCACCCGACAGGGTAGCACCGGGGAGCTGTTTTTT,CATRQGSTGELFF
TRBJ1-2,once,NA,TRBV2,TGTGCCAGCAGTGCCCAGGGAAATAAGGCTTCTCGGGGCTATGGCTACACCTTC,CASSAQGNKASRGYGYTF
TRBJ1-2,NA,NA,TRBV6-5,TGTGCCAGCAGTTACTCGATCGTCCCAAGCAGCTATGGCTACACCTTC,CASSYSIVPSSYGYTF
TRBJ2-7,NA,TRBD2,TRBV6-6,TGTGCCAGCAGTTACGGACTAGCGGGAGGCGAGCAGTACTTC,CASSYGLAGGEQYF
TRBJ2-7,NA,TRBD1,TRBV28,TGTGCCAGCAGTTTATTCAGGGACAGCTACGAGCAGTACTTC,CASSLFRDSYEQYF
TRBJ1-2,NA,NA,TRBV29-1,TGCAGCGTTGAACCCACGCTTGGAATTCGTGGCTATGGCTACACCTTC,CSVEPTLGIRGYGYTF
TRBJ2-7,once,NA,TRBV5-4,TGTGCCAGCAGCTCCTCGACTAGTGGGAGGCAATACGAGCAGTACTTC,CASSSSTSGRQYEQYF